The 21 T cell receptor beta chains presented below share a single source sample, sequenced in a study of T-cell reconstitution after alpha-beta-depleted transplantation in children. It was with unique molecular identifiers that the TCRbeta library was prepared. TCRdb called the PCR reads again in MiXCR, with one record for every CDR3 protein. The table includes about 90,000 distinct CDR3 sequences, 15% to 18% detected once. The material sequenced was PBMCs, mostly from graft donor cells, taken 180 days after TCRalphabeta/CD19-depleted stem cell transplant. The receptors shown here come from a male patient between 2 and 10 years old who had a stem cell transplant for acute lymphoblastic leukemia, so the T cells may come from the graft donor.

This clonotype appeared a few times. The J gene is TRBJ2-1, the V gene TRBV5-1; 12 nucleotides match TRBD1. In germline, CDR1 is SGHRS, CDR2 YFSETQ. CDR3 length: 15 residues. V gave up 0 bases and J gave up 10 bases; unmatched junction bases: 5. CDR3 nucleotides: TGCGCCAGCAGCTTGGGGGGACAGGGGGCACGCGAGCAGTTCTTC. Protein: CASSLGGQGAREQFF.

The chain couples TRBV20-1 to TRBJ1-6; TRBD1 matches 10 bases. The CDR3 has 16 residues. The germline gives CDR1 DFQATT, CDR2 SNEGSKA (reference sequence). The J segment lost 2 bases and the V segment lost 6 bases, leaving 7 bases of the junction unmatched. In DNA, the CDR3 is TGCAGTGCGAGTGGGACAGGGGTCGCCTATAATTCACCCCTCCACTTT. Translation: CSASGTGVAYNSPLHF.

The V call is TRBV10-3, the J call TRBJ1-5; 9 bases are a match to TRBD1. This CDR3 comprises 14 residues. Unmatched junction bases numbered 0, after V lost 6 bases and J lost 0 bases. Germline loops: CDR1 ENHRY, CDR2 SYGVKD. CDR3 DNA sequence: TGTGCCATCAGGGACAGGGGTAGCAATCAGCCCCAGCATTTT. Translation: CAIRDRGSNQPQHF.

The chain recombines TRBV5-6 with TRBJ2-7, with TRBD2 matching 13 bases. CDR1 SGHDT and CDR2 YYEEEE come from the germline V gene. The length of the CDR3 is 19 residues. The V segment lost 4 bases and the J segment 2 bases; nucleotides outside the gene matches: 15. The CDR3 protein is CASSLYWTSGGPAPYEQYF. The CDR3 DNA reads as TGTGCCAGCAGCCTCTACTGGACTAGCGGGGGTCCAGCCCCCTACGAGCAGTACTTC. Drawing the rest from reference TRBV5-6 and TRBJ2-7, the complete variable domain is DAGVTQSPTHLIKTRGQQVTLRCSPKSGHDTVSWYQQALGQGPQFIFQYYEEEERQRGNFPDRFSGHQFPNYSSELNVNALLLGDSALYLCASSLYWTSGGPAPYEQYFGPGTRLTVT.

The table lists this clonotype with a few counts. The chain uses TRBV2 and TRBJ2-1; D ambiguous. The CDR3 loop spans 13 amino acids. The germline V and J ends were trimmed by 0 bases and 9 bases, with 9 bases remaining between them. Germline CDR1 reads SNHLY; CDR2 reads FYNNEI. CDR3 in DNA: TGTGCCAGCAGTGAAGCGCTTAGGGTTGAGCAGTTCTTC. Its protein is CASSEALRVEQFF. Drawing the rest from reference TRBV2 and TRBJ2-1, the complete variable domain is EPEVTQTPSHQVTQMGQEVILRCVPISNHLYFYWYRQILGQKVEFLVSFYNNEISEKSEIFDDQFSVERPDGSNFTLKIRSTKLEDSAMYFCASSEALRVEQFFGPGTRLTVL.

The J gene is TRBJ1-5, the V gene TRBV7-8, with D possibly matching TRBD1 (6 bases). CDR1 and CDR2 (germline): SGHVS, FQNEAQ. The CDR3 is made up of 16 amino acids. The germline V and J ends were trimmed by 7 bases and 7 bases, with 23 bases remaining between them. DNA for the CDR3: TGTGCCAGCACCATAAGGGGGGATATCAATCTGCAGCCCCAGCATTTT. This gives the protein CASTIRGDINLQPQHF.

This clonotype was seen more than once but under ten times. The gene calls are TRBV14 and TRBJ2-3; D may match TRBD1 or TRBD2 (5 bases each). There are 16 residues in the CDR3. Germline V CDR1 and CDR2: SGHDN, FVKESK. V lost 1 base, J lost 4 bases, and 15 bases lay in between. The CDR3 is CASSQAWTGAADTQYF. CDR3 DNA sequence: TGTGCCAGCAGCCAAGCTTGGACTGGGGCCGCAGATACGCAGTATTTT.

This clonotype was seen more than once but under ten times. The V and J genes are TRBV20-1 and TRBJ1-3; TRBD1 is a possible D gene (5 bases). The CDR3 loop spans 13 amino acids. CDR1 and CDR2 (germline): DFQATT, SNEGSKA (reference sequence). Trimming took off 3 bases at V and 2 bases at J, with 8 bases between the two ends. This CDR3 is CSASAGPGNTIYF. The CDR3 DNA sequence: TGCAGTGCTAGTGCGGGGCCTGGAAACACCATATATTTT.

The chain carries TRBV21-1 and TRBJ2-2; no check of the table's D call, TRBD1, against the DNA was made. TRBV21-1 represents a pseudogene. The CDR3 is 17 amino acids. DNA for the CDR3: TGTGCCAGCAGCAAATTAGAGACAGGAGAGAACACCGGGGAGCTGTTTTTT. It is translated as CASSKLETGENTGELFF.

V and J are TRBV7-9 and TRBJ2-6, with D unclear. Germline CDR1 and CDR2: SEHNR and FQNEAQ (reference sequence). The CDR3 runs to 15 residues. Trimming left V 7 bases short and J 2 bases short, with 12 bases between. The CDR3 DNA reads TGTGCCAGCACTAATTCTCAGCCTGGGGCCAACGTCCTGACTTTC. Encoded protein: CASTNSQPGANVLTF.

This clonotype was observed a few times. At one boundary the junction diverges from the germline segment, which might be a read error. V and J are TRBV11-2 and TRBJ1-2, with D perhaps TRBD1 (5 bases). CDR3 length: 11 residues. Germline V gene data show CDR1 as SGHAT and CDR2 as FQNNGV. In DNA, the CDR3 is TGTGCCAGCAGCTTAGCAGGGAGTAGAGAATTC. Protein sequence: CASSLAGSREF.

This clonotype was detected only a few times. The rearrangement joins TRBV20-1 to TRBJ1-5; 8 bases agree with TRBD1. Looked up from germline, CDR1 is DFQATT and CDR2 is SNEGSKA (reference sequence). With 1 base clipped from V and 4 bases from J, the junction kept 3 bases outside the gene matches. The length of the CDR3 is 14 residues. The CDR3: CSARAYRGNQPQHF. The CDR3 DNA follows: TGCAGTGCTAGAGCCTACAGGGGGAATCAGCCCCAGCATTTT.

The gene calls are TRBV12-3 or TRBV12-4 and TRBJ2-6; the D gene is possibly TRBD2 (7 bases). The CDR3 has 16 residues. V lost 7 bases and J 3 bases, leaving 16 bases between the germline ends. DNA for the CDR3: TGTGCCAGCAATTCATTGAGGGGGGGTGGGGCCAACGTCCTGACTTTC. It specifies CASNSLRGGGANVLTF.

This sequence joins TRBV2 and TRBJ2-7; D remains unclear. This CDR3 has 15 amino acids. The V gene's germline CDR1 is SNHLY and CDR2 FYNNEI. Trimming stripped 1 base from V and 3 bases from J, with 13 bases between. In nucleotides, the CDR3 is TGTGCCAGCAGTGAAGAGAAGAATCCGAACTACGAGCAGTACTTC. Its protein product is CASSEEKNPNYEQYF.

The chain employs TRBV9 and TRBJ2-1, with D possibly matching TRBD2 (5 bases). This CDR3 contains 16 residues. The V end was cut by 3 bases, the J end by 1 base, with 14 bases between. The germline V gene encodes CDR1 SGDLS and CDR2 YYNGEE. CDR3 amino acids: CASSALSPGSYNEQFF. The CDR3 DNA is TGTGCCAGCAGCGCGCTTTCTCCGGGGTCCTACAATGAGCAGTTCTTC.

This clonotype was counted only a few times. The chain joins TRBV24-1 to TRBJ2-1; a possible D gene is TRBD1 (5 bases). The CDR3 loop spans 13 amino acids. The V gene's germline CDR1 is KGHDR and CDR2 SFDVKD. With 7 bases removed from V and 3 bases from J, the gap between germline ends came to 9 bases. CDR3 DNA: TGTGCCACCAGGCCCGACAGCTACAATGAGCAGTTCTTC. It translates to CATRPDSYNEQFF.

The chain carries TRBV12-3 or TRBV12-4 and TRBJ1-2, with D perhaps matching TRBD1 (5 bases). The CDR3 totals 14 residues. V gave up 4 bases and J gave up 0 bases, with 9 bases separating them. The CDR3 is CASSWTSSNYGYTF. In DNA form, the CDR3 reads TGTGCCAGCAGTTGGACATCCTCTAACTATGGCTACACCTTC.

This clonotype was detected ten times or more. The chain couples TRBV9 to TRBJ2-1; D assignment may be TRBD1 or TRBD2 (6 bases each). Trimming removed 0 bases at V and 0 bases at J, with 16 bases between. The CDR3 loop spans 18 amino acids. The V gene's germline CDR1 is SGDLS and CDR2 YYNGEE. The chain's CDR3 is CASSVDFLGGFSYNEQFF. The CDR3 DNA reads as TGTGCCAGCAGCGTAGACTTTCTAGGGGGGTTCTCCTACAATGAGCAGTTCTTC.

This clonotype was seen ten or more times. This chain connects TRBV27 to TRBJ1-1, with a weak D call TRBD1 (6 bases). CDR1 and CDR2 (germline): MNHEY, SMNVEV (reference sequence). The CDR3 runs 16 residues. Between the trimmed V and J ends, which lost 6 bases and 0 bases, there was a span of 17 bases. This CDR3 reads CASRRGAFWMNTEAFF. The CDR3 bases are TGTGCCAGCAGGCGGGGGGCTTTTTGGATGAACACTGAAGCTTTCTTT.

The sample holds many counts of this clonotype. The chain couples TRBV20-1 to TRBJ1-2, with D uncertain. The CDR3 sequence is 13 residues long. The V end lost 6 bases, the J end lost 2 bases, and 13 bases lay between the germline ends. Per germline, CDR1 DFQATT and CDR2 SNEGSKA (reference sequence). CDR3 DNA sequence: TGCAGTGCCGTTTACGGGCCGAACTATGGCTACACCTTC. Residues: CSAVYGPNYGYTF.

This clonotype was seen a single time. A much larger clone differs by one base, so this may be a read error. The rearrangement links TRBV5-5 to TRBJ2-5; weak D call: TRBD1 (6 bases). The germline CDR1 and CDR2 sequences are SGHKS and YYEKEE (reference sequence). This CDR3 spans 14 amino acids. CDR3 region: CASSRLTGKDTQYF. The CDR3 nucleotides read TGTGCCAGCAGCCGGCTGACAGGAAAAGACACCCAGTACTTC. Combining the CDR3 with reference TRBV5-5 and TRBJ2-5 gives the whole variable domain DAGVTQSPTHLIKTRGQQVTLRCSPISGHKSVSWYQQVLGQGPQFIFQYYEKEERGRGNFPDRFSARQFPNYSSELNVNALLLGDSALYLCASSRLTGKDTQYFGPGTRLLVL.